The 8 T cell receptor beta chains in this list originate from one sample, sequenced in a study of regulatory T cells in long-lasting Graves disease. As to time point: newly diagnosed GD, antithyroid drugs for less than 3 months. The TCR library was made from RNA that had been extracted from PBMCs in TRIzol. According to the study, TCR beta libraries were built with iRepertoire HTBI primers and CDR3-region Arm-PCR. TCRdb re-derived calls from the multiplex PCR reads in MiXCR, one entry per CDR3 protein. The sample lists approximately 400,000 distinct CDR3 sequences; about 11% were seen once. The same data also went into a second study, on T cells in Graves' hyperthyroidism and ophthalmopathy.

The material sequenced was peripheral blood mononuclear cells (PBMCs), taken at new diagnosis, from a patient treated with antithyroid drugs. The receptors shown here come from a woman aged 18 to 35 with Graves disease.

The table lists this clonotype with a few counts. The chain joins TRBV7-2 to TRBJ1-1; the D is unclear. This CDR3 contains 14 residues. The V and J ends lost 7 bases and 0 bases respectively, with 12 bases between them. Per germline, CDR1 SGHTA and CDR2 FQGNSA. CDR3 loop: CASTHPALNTEAFF. The CDR3, as DNA: TGTGCCAGCACCCACCCGGCCCTGAACACTGAAGCTTTCTTT.

As concerns this clonotype: This likely stems from a read error, as it lies one base from a far larger clone. The V call is TRBV2, the J call TRBJ2-5; TRBD1 matches at 10 bases. CDR3 size: 15 residues. Germline assignment: CDR1 SNHLY and CDR2 FYNNEI. CDR3 coding DNA: TGTGCCAGCAGCCCCGGACAGGGGGGGATTGAGATCCAGTACTTC. Protein product: CASSPGQGGIEIQYF.

This clonotype was observed many times. The chain couples TRBV6-1 to TRBJ2-1; TRBD2 aligns across 9 bases. The V gene's germline CDR1 is MNHNS and CDR2 SASEGT. CDR3 length: 16 residues. Germline trimming cut 3 bases from V and 4 bases from J; bases unmatched to any gene: 7. As DNA, the CDR3 is TGTGCCAGCAGTGATTCAGCGGGAGGCGGATACAATGAGCAGTTCTTC. Encoded protein: CASSDSAGGGYNEQFF.

V gene TRBV20-1 combines with J gene TRBJ2-6, with D possibly being TRBD1 or TRBD2 (5 bases each). Per germline, CDR1 DFQATT and CDR2 SNEGSKA (reference sequence). The CDR3 covers 16 residues. The DNA of the CDR3 is TGCAGCCCGGACGGTCGAGGGGCTACTGGGGCCAACGTCCTGACTTTC. This sequence encodes CSPDGRGATGANVLTF.

The rearrangement links TRBV10-2 to TRBJ2-7, with TRBD2 matching 15 bases. The CDR3 has 19 residues. Germline loops: CDR1 WSHSY, CDR2 SAAADI. J lost 2 bases, V lost 2 bases, and 10 bases had no gene match. CDR3 nucleotide sequence: TGCGCCAGCAGTGAGCGACCGGGACTAGCGGGAGGAGGGACCTACGAGCAGTACTTC. It yields the protein CASSERPGLAGGGTYEQYF.

This clonotype was detected ten times or more. The CDR3 DNA follows: TGTGCCAGCAGCTTACGTGAGCGGGCGGAGCAGTTCTTC. Amino acid sequence: CASSLRERAEQFF. This rearrangement joins TRBV7-2 to TRBJ2-1; D perhaps matches TRBD2 (6 bases). The CDR3 runs to 13 residues. Germline V CDR1 and CDR2: SGHTA, FQGNSA. V lost 2 bases, J lost 10 bases, and 12 bases lay in between.

This chain connects TRBV5-4 to TRBJ1-4; D unresolved. This CDR3 has 14 amino acids. Germline lookup yields CDR1 SGHNT and CDR2 YYREEE (reference sequence). V dropped 0 bases and J dropped 4 bases, with 7 bases sitting between them. CDR3 nucleotide sequence: TGTGCCAGCAGCTTGGCCGGGATTAATGAAAAACTGTTTTTT. Translated: CASSLAGINEKLFF.

In its sample, this clonotype was seen many times. The genes are TRBV20-1 and TRBJ2-7, with D uncertain. Germline V gene data show CDR1 as DFQATT and CDR2 as SNEGSKA (reference sequence). The CDR3 is 13 amino acids. Trimming took 5 bases from V and 2 from J, leaving 13 bases between them. The CDR3 here is CSARDPGPYEQYF. CDR3 DNA sequence: TGCAGTGCTCGTGATCCAGGCCCCTACGAGCAGTACTTC.